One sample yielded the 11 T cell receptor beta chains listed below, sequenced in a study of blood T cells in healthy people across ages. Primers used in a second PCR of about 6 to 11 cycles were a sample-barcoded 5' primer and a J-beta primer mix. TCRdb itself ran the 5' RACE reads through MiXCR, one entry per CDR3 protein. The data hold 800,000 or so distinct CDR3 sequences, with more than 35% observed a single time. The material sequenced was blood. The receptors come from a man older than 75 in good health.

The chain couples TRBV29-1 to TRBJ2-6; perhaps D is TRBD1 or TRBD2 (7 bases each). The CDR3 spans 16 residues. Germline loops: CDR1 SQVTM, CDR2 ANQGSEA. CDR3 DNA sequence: TGCCGGGGCCGGGAGGAGGGACAGATTGGGGCCAACGTCCTGACTTTC. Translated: CRGREEGQIGANVLTF. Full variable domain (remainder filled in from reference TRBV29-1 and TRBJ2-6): SAVISQKPSRDICQRGTSLTIQCQVDSQVTMMFWYRQQPGQSLTLIATANQGSEATYESGFVIDKFPISRPNLTFSTLTVSNMSPEDSSIYLCRGREEGQIGANVLTFGAGSRLTVL.

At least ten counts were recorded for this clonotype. CDR3 nucleotides: TGTGCCAGCAGCCAAGCAGGGGGACCCTACAATGAGCAGTTCTTC. Residues: CASSQAGGPYNEQFF. The chain carries TRBV4-2 and TRBJ2-1, with TRBD1 matching 7 bases. CDR3 length: 15 residues. Per germline, CDR1 LGHNA and CDR2 YNFKEQ. V gave up 1 base and J gave up 2 bases; unmatched junction bases: 2.

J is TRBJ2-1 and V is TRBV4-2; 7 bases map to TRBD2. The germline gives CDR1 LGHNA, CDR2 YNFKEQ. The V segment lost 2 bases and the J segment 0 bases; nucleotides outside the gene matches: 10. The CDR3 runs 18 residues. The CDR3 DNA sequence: TGTGCCAGCAGCCAACTAGCGGAGGCCCTAAGCTCCTACAATGAGCAGTTCTTC. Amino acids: CASSQLAEALSSYNEQFF.

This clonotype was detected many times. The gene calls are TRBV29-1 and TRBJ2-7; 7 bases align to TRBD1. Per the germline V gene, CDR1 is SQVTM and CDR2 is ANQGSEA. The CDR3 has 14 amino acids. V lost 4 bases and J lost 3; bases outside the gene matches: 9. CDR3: CSVVGTGEIYEQYF. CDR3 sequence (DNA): TGCAGCGTTGTTGGCACAGGGGAAATCTACGAGCAGTACTTC.

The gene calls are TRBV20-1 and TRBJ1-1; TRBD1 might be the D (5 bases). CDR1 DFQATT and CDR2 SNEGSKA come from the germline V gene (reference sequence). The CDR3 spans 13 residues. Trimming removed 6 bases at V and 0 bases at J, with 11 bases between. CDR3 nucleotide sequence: TGCAGTGCCAAACTAGGGGTGAACACTGAAGCTTTCTTT. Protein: CSAKLGVNTEAFF.

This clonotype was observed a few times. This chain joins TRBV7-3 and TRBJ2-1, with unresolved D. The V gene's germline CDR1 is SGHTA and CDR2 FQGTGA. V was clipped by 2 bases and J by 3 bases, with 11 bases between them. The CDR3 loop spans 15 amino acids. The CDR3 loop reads CASSLSPSGYNEQFF. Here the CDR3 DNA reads TGTGCCAGCAGCTTATCGCCTTCGGGCTACAATGAGCAGTTCTTC.

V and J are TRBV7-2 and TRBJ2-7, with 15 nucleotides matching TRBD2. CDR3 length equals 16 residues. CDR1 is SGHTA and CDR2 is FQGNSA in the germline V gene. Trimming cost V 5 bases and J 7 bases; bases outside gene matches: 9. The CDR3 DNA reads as TGTGCCAGCAGCGACTCGGGACTAGCGGGAGGAGGTGAGCAGTACTTC. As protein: CASSDSGLAGGGEQYF.

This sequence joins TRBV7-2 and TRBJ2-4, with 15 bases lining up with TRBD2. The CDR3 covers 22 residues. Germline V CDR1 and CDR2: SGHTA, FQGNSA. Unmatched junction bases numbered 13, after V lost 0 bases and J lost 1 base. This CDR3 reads CASSLAGLAGGPVRLAKNIQYF. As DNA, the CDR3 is TGTGCCAGCAGCTTAGCTGGACTAGCGGGAGGGCCCGTGAGACTTGCCAAAAACATTCAGTACTTC.

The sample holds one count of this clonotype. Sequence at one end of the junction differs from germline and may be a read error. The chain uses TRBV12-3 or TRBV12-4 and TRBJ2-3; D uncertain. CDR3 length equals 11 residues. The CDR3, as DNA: TGTGCCAGAAGTATCGCAGATGCGCAGTATTTT. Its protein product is CARSIADAQYF.

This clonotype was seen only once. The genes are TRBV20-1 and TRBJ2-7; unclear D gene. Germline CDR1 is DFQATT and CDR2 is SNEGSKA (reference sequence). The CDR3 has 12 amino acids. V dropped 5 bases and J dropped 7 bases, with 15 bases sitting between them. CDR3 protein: CSAPRQINEQYF. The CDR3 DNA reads TGCAGTGCTCCCCGGCAGATCAATGAGCAGTACTTC.

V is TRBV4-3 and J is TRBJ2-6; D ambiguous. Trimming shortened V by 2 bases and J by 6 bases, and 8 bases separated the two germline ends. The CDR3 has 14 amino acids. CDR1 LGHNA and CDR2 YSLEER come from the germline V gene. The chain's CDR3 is CASSQSRTANVLTF. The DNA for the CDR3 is TGCGCCAGCAGCCAAAGCAGGACGGCCAACGTCCTGACTTTC.